The rows below give T cell receptor beta chains drawn from one sample of a study of CD8 T cells in ankylosing spondylitis. MiXCR was run by TCRdb on the 5' RACE reads, yielding one entry per CDR3 protein. Altogether around 30,000 distinct CDR3 sequences are present, around 6.7% being singletons, with the ten largest covering roughly 10%. The sequencing sample was made of blood, either unsorted or a sorted T cell fraction (not recorded which). Receptors were obtained from a male donor with ankylosing spondylitis or in good health (not recorded which). The CDR3 runs from the conserved cysteine through the conserved F or W.

cdr3_aa | cdr3_length | v_call
CASSPGTGATEAFF | 14 | TRBV18
CSVDTGYTDTQYF | 13 | TRBV29-1
CASSLDRTDTQYF | 13 | TRBV7-7
CASSIITSGRAGEQFF | 16 | TRBV5-1
CASSLGGPNTEAFF | 14 | TRBV5-8
CASTQVKTSGMNTGELFF | 18 | TRBV3-2
CASSVIGGFTDTQYF | 15 | TRBV9
CASSPDRFSYEQYF | 14 | TRBV7-2
CSAAGGLDYEQYF | 13 | TRBV20-1
CASSLARTGNNEQFF | 15 | TRBV7-8
CASSRQGYSNQPQHF | 15 | TRBV7-2
CASSSLSGRGPGYLNEQFF | 19 | TRBV12-3/TRBV12-4
CASLGTSGNNEQFF | 14 | TRBV18
CAWKGTGNTIYF | 12 | TRBV30
CSALTAYEQYF | 11 | TRBV20-1
CASSLGTGSDIQYF | 14 | TRBV7-9
CASSLGSIQGSDTQYF | 16 | TRBV5-1
CASSPGQIDSPLHF | 14 | TRBV18
CASSYFGAGDRAQYF | 15 | TRBV6-5
CASSLRDAAYEQYF | 14 | TRBV7-8
CAITGDRYEQYF | 12 | TRBV10-3
CASSHSKHEQYF | 12 | TRBV3-1
CASSLSGVEYEQYF | 14 | TRBV5-1
CASSELGDNPPQHF | 14 | TRBV6-1
CASSLSRVGNSPLHF | 15 | TRBV5-5
CASSLPDRGRDTQYF | 15 | TRBV28
CASSFGGMPQETQYF | 15 | TRBV7-2
CASETNPTSGAGTQYF | 16 | TRBV7-2
CASSQDLNRAREQYF | 15 | TRBV3-1
CCATSYAGWGQETQYF | 16 | TRBV20-1
CSVGNRGQGSADTQYF | 16 | TRBV29-1
CSVEWQPDGYTF | 12 | TRBV29-1
CASSSGTGASSPLHF | 15 | TRBV12-3/TRBV12-4
CASSDGSVSYEQYF | 14 | TRBV21-1
CASSQAGRPETQYF | 14 | TRBV5-1
CASSYADSRNSPLHF | 15 | TRBV6-5
CAISLLAGGTDTQYF | 15 | TRBV10-3
CCARDTGPRPNQETQYF | 17 | TRBV20-1
CSARDPPVDRGYSYEQYF | 18 | TRBV20-1
CASSISGRYNNEQFF | 15 | TRBV12-3/TRBV12-4